A single sample is the source of the 9 T cell receptor beta chains below, sequenced in a study of blood T cell repertoires in COVID-19. Sequencing was performed with immunoSEQ multiplex PCR; in TCRdb, only in-frame clones are kept and a portion is missing. The data show approximately 300,000 clones, with 90% seen just once and 4% to 5.5% held by the top ten. The specimen was PBMCs or T cells enriched from blood (not recorded which). These receptors originate from a woman aged 18 to 35 with acute COVID-19.

This clone was picked up one time. The chain is built from TRBV9 and TRBJ2-1, with TRBD1 identical over 10 bases. This CDR3 is built from 19 residues. V dropped 1 base and J dropped 0; count of bases not matched to a gene: 10. Per germline, CDR1 SGDLS and CDR2 YYNGEE. The CDR3: CASSVSRDRGYLSYNEQFF. The CDR3 DNA sequence: TGTGCCAGCAGCGTATCCAGGGACAGGGGTTACCTCTCCTACAATGAGCAGTTCTTC.

The J gene is TRBJ2-3, the V gene TRBV5-1; D is perhaps TRBD2 (6 bases). V was shortened by 1 base and J by 0 bases, with 12 bases between the two germline ends. Per the germline V gene, CDR1 is SGHRS and CDR2 is YFSETQ. This CDR3 is built from 16 residues. This CDR3 is CASSLPSGPSTDTQYF. CDR3 in DNA: TGCGCCAGCAGCTTGCCCAGCGGGCCGAGCACAGATACGCAGTATTTT.

The chain links TRBV28 to TRBJ2-7; a weak D match, TRBD1 (5 bases). V was shortened by 6 bases and J by 13 bases, with 22 bases between the two germline ends. The V gene's germline CDR1 is MDHEN and CDR2 SYDVKM. The CDR3 runs to 13 residues. The CDR3 sequence: CASSQTLPGQGYF. CDR3 nucleotide sequence: TGTGCCAGCAGCCAAACGTTGCCGGGCCAGGGCTACTTC.

This clone was seen more than once but under ten times. The gene calls are TRBV11-2 and TRBJ1-1; TRBD1 aligns across 12 bases. Germline values: CDR1 SGHAT, CDR2 FQNNGV. This CDR3 spans 17 amino acids. After removal of 5 bases from V and 1 base from J, the junction contained 8 bases not matched to a gene. DNA for the CDR3: TGTGCCAGCAGCCAAGGGACAGGGGGCTATGGGAACACTGAAGCTTTCTTT. Protein sequence: CASSQGTGGYGNTEAFF.

V usage is TRBV28 and J usage is TRBJ2-7; D is undetermined. Trimming stripped 4 bases from V and 2 bases from J, with 6 bases between. CDR3 length: 12 amino acids. From germline, CDR1 is MDHEN and CDR2 SYDVKM. The CDR3 here is CASSSGPYEQYF. In nucleotides, the CDR3 is TGTGCCAGCAGTTCCGGTCCCTACGAGCAGTACTTC.

The rearrangement joins TRBV11-2 to TRBJ2-5; D not certain. The CDR3 extends over 14 amino acids. Germline V gene lookup returns CDR1 SGHAT and CDR2 FQNNGV. V was shortened by 3 bases and J by 5 bases, with 13 bases between the two germline ends. CDR3 in DNA: TGTGCCAGCAGCTTCGGGTCCTTTCGGGAGACCCAGTACTTC. Its translation is CASSFGSFRETQYF.

The gene calls are TRBV3-1 (or the pseudogene TRBV3-2) and TRBJ2-7; unclear D gene. Trimming shortened V by 1 base and J by 3 bases, and 4 bases separated the two germline ends. The CDR3 runs to 12 residues. Germline values: CDR1 LGHDT, CDR2 YNNKEL (reference sequence). The DNA for the CDR3 is TGTGCCAGCAGCCAAGGAGGCTACGAGCAGTACTTC. The encoded protein is CASSQGGYEQYF.

The chain couples TRBV5-1 to TRBJ1-5; D unclear. This CDR3 region has 13 residues. Trimming cost V 2 bases and J 1 base, with 4 bases left between them. From germline, CDR1 is SGHRS and CDR2 YFSETQ. Here the CDR3 DNA reads TGCGCCAGCAGCTTCGGGAGCAATCAGCCCCAGCATTTT. Translation gives CASSFGSNQPQHF.

The gene calls are TRBV24-1 and TRBJ2-7; 11 nucleotides agree with TRBD2. The V and J ends lost 4 bases and 2 bases, in that order; junction bases with no gene match: 6. This CDR3 spans 16 amino acids. Germline V CDR1 and CDR2: KGHDR, SFDVKD. CDR3 in DNA: TGTGCCACCAGTGACATGACTAGCGGGGTTACCTACGAGCAGTACTTC. It yields the protein CATSDMTSGVTYEQYF.